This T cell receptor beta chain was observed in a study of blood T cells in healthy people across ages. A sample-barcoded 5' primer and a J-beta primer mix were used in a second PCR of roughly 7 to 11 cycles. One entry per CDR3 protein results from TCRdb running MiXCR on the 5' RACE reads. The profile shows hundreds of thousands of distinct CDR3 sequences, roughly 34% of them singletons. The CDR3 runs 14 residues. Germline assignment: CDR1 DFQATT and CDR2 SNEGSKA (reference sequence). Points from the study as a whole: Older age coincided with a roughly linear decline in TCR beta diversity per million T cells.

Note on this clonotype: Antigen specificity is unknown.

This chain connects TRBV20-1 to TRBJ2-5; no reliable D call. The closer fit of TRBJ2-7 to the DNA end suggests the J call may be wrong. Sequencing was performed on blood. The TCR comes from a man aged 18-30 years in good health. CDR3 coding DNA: TGCAGTGCTAACGAAGGGCAATTCGGCTACGAGCAGTACTTC. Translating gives CSANEGQFGYEQYF.